The clone carrying this TCR beta chain was seen many times. The antigen is undetermined. This beta chain is an unintended read in a library built for alpha chains; its size means little. These data are taken from a study of spatial heterogeneity in lung cancer. The sample's time point: sample taken at primary tumor resection. The authors sequenced whole RNA from tumor, nontumor lung or frozen PBMC without sorting. The CDR3 runs to 14 residues. The J segment lost 4 bases and the V segment lost 2 bases, leaving 3 bases of the junction unmatched. Germline CDR1 and CDR2: SEHNR and FQNEAQ (reference sequence). Overall study results and limits: It was found that expanded intratumoral alpha and beta TCR counts tracked tumor mutation counts.

All TCR cDNA molecules were individually tagged with a unique molecular identifier. Via MiXCR, TCRdb re-called the 5' RACE reads, giving one row per CDR3 protein. The sample contains 13,000 or so distinct CDR3 sequences, roughly 5.6% of which appear only once. The sample here was lung tumor tissue, taken at surgery. The sequence was obtained from a female donor with early-stage non-small cell lung cancer. This chain links TRBV7-9 with TRBJ2-3; 7 nucleotides match TRBD1. The CDR3 DNA reads as TGTGCCAGCAGCTTACGAGGGGGCGCAGATACGCAGTATTTT. This sequence encodes CASSLRGGADTQYF.